This is a list of T cell receptor beta chains from one sample in a study of T cell responses to AZD1222 COVID-19 vaccine. Here immunoSEQ multiplex PCR was the method, and the copy in TCRdb shows in-frame clones only, minus some. The profile shows 150,000 to 200,000 clones, approximately 90% of them singletons. The source was peripheral blood, collected on day 0 of AZD1222 vaccination. Receptor source: an adult in good health. The conserved cysteine and the conserved F or W are not part of the CDR3 here.

v_gene	j_gene	len	CDR3aa
TRBV7-2	TRBJ2-1	15	ASSSGQREGLHNEQF
TRBV7-3	TRBJ2-7	12	ASSLLAGSSEQY
TRBV7-9	TRBJ1-5	17	ASSADPEWGVTSNQPQH
TRBV19	TRBJ2-7	13	ASSSPGRGSDEQY
TRBV6-1	TRBJ2-7	12	ASSEGGRSYEQY
TRBV1	TRBJ2-7	13	TSSPQQGARYEQY
TRBV9	TRBJ1-5	11	ASSGPGNQPQH
TRBV7-9	TRBJ1-4	12	ASSLRSENEKLF
TRBV2	TRBJ1-2	13	ASTARDRVDYGYT
TRBV28	TRBJ1-4	13	ASSSPGLPVEGLF
TRBV3-1/TRBV3-2	TRBJ2-7	13	ASSQAASGSHEQY
TRBV6-5	TRBJ2-3	13	ASSPEQGARGTQY
TRBV28	TRBJ1-4	13	ASSPNTGGIEKLF
TRBV5-6	TRBJ2-1	11	ASSLVPRGEQF
TRBV19	TRBJ1-3	12	ASSHRVTGNTIY
TRBV19	TRBJ2-6	11	ASSDSGANVLT
TRBV10-3	TRBJ2-7	13	AISTIFGTDYEQY
TRBV5-4	TRBJ1-2	13	ASSAQGLTNYGYT
TRBV18	TRBJ1-1	12	ASSPGTGNTEAF
TRBV6-5	TRBJ1-5	13	ASSLEQVLNQPQH
TRBV28	TRBJ1-1	16	ASPPSGKKQGSDTEAF
TRBV7-9	TRBJ1-1	12	ASSPGQGTTEAF
TRBV7-2	TRBJ2-3	13	ASSLGTASTDTQY
TRBV6-5	TRBJ1-1	13	ASRPTLDRATEAF
TRBV24-1	TRBJ2-1	13	ATSDFWDRVHEQF
TRBV27	TRBJ2-7	13	ASSFSGFGSYEQY
TRBV19	TRBJ1-2	9	ATGTAYGYT
TRBV19	TRBJ1-4	12	ASSPHATNEKLF
TRBV5-6	TRBJ1-2	11	ASSRDRVYGYT
TRBV5-1	TRBJ2-7	11	ASSSTGTYEQY
TRBV7-9	TRBJ1-2	11	ASSLGGNYGYT
TRBV28	TRBJ1-3	12	ASSFWTGKNTIY
TRBV6-2/TRBV6-3	TRBJ2-3	12	ASSNRQITDTQY
TRBV30	TRBJ1-2	12	AWKVGSSNYGYT
TRBV11-2	TRBJ2-5	11	ASSLAYQETQY
TRBV6-5	TRBJ1-5	11	ASSQGSYQPQH
TRBV5-1	TRBJ2-7	13	ASSLGTSGAYEQY
TRBV19	TRBJ1-2	13	ASSVVAGGAYGYT
TRBV28	TRBJ2-1	13	ASRHRDRDYNEQF
TRBV28	TRBJ1-6	11	ASSPTYTEALH
TRBV6-5	TRBJ1-3	13	ASSSRPSSGNTIY
TRBV7-2	TRBJ2-7	12	ASSGGTGGYEQY
TRBV2	TRBJ1-1	14	ASSPGQATMNTEAF
TRBV7-2	TRBJ1-3	14	ASSLVGGASGNTIY
TRBV30	TRBJ1-1	13	AWSMGLTRAPEAF